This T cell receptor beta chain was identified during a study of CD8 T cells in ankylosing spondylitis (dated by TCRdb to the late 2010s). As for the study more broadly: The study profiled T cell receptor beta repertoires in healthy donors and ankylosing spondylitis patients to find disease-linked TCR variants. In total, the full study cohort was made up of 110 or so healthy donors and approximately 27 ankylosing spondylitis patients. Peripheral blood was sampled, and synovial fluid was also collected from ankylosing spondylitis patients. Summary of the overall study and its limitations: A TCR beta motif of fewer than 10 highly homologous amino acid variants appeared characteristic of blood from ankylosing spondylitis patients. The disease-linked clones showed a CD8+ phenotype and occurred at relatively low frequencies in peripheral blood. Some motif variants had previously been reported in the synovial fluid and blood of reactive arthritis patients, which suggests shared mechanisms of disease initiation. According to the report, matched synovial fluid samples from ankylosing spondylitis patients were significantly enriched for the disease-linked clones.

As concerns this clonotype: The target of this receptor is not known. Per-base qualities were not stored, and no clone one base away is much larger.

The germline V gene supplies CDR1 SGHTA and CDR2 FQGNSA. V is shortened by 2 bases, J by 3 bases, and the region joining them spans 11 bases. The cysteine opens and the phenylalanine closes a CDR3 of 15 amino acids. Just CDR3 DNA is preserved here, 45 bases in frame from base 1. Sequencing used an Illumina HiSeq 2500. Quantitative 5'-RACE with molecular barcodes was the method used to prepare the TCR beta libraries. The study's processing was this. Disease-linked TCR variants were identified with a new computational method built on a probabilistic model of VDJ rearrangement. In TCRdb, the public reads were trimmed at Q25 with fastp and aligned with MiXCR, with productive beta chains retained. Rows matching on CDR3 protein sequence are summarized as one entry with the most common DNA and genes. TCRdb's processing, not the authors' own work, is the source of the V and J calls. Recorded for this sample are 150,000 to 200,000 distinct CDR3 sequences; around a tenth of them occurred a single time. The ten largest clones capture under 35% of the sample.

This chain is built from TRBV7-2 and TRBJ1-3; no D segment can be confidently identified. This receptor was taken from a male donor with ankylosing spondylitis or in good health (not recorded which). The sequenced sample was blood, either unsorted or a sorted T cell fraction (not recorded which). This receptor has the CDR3 CASSLSALSGNTIYF. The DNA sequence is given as TGTGCCAGCAGCTTAAGTGCCCTCAGTGGAAACACCATATATTTT.